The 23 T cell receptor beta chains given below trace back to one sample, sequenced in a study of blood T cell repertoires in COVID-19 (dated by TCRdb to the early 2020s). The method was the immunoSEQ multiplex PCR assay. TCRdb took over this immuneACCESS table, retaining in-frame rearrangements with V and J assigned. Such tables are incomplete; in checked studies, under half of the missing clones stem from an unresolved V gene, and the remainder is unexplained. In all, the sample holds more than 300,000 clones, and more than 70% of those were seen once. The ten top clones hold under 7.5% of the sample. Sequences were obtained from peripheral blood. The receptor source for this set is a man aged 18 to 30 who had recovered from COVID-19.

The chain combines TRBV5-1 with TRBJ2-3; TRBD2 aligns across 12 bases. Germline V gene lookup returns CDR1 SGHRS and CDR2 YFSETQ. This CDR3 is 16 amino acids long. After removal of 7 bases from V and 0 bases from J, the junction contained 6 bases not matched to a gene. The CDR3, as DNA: TGCGCCAGCTCCGCGGGGACTAGCGGGAGCACAGATACGCAGTATTTT. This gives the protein CASSAGTSGSTDTQYF.

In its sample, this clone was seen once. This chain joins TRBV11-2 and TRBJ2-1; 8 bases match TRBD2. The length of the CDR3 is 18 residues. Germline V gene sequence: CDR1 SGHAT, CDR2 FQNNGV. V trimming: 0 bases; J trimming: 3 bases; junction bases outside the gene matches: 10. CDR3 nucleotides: TGTGCCAGCAGCTTAGAGGAGGCCAGCGGGGGCTACTACAATGAGCAGTTCTTC. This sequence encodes CASSLEEASGGYYNEQFF.

The CDR3 region is CASSQVLAGGSYEQYF. CDR3 nucleotides: TGCGCCAGCAGCCAAGTCTTGGCGGGGGGCTCCTACGAGCAGTACTTC. This rearrangement joins TRBV4-1 to TRBJ2-7; 8 nucleotides line up with TRBD2. This CDR3 spans 16 amino acids. The V gene's germline CDR1 is MGHRA and CDR2 YSYEKL. With V trimmed by 1 base and J by 0 bases, 5 bases remained unmatched.

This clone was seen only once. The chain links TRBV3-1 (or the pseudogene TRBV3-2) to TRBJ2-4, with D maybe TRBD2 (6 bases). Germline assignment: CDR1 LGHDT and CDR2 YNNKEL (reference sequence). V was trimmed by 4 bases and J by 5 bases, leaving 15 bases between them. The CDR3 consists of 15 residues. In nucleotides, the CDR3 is TGTGCCAGCAGCCCCGCGGGGACGGTTCAAAACATTCAGTACTTC. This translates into CASSPAGTVQNIQYF.

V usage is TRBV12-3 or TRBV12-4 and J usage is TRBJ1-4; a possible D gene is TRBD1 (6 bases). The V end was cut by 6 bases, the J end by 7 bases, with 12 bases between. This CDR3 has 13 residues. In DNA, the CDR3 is TGTGCCAGCAGCCCGACAGGATTTGAAAAACTGTTTTTT. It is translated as CASSPTGFEKLFF.

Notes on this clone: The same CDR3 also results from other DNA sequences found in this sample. The CDR3 DNA is TGTGCCAGCACCCGGACTAGCGGGGGGAGAGATACGCAGTATTTT. Protein: CASTRTSGGRDTQYF. The chain links TRBV2 to TRBJ2-3, with 14 bases fitting TRBD2. V shed 7 bases and J 5 bases; nucleotides not matched to a gene: 5. CDR1 and CDR2 (germline): SNHLY, FYNNEI. The length of the CDR3 is 15 residues.

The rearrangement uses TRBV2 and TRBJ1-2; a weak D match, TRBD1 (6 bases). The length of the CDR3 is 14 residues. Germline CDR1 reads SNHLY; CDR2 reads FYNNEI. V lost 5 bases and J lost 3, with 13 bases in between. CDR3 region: CASSQQGSDYGYTF. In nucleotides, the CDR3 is TGTGCCAGCAGTCAACAGGGTAGTGACTATGGCTACACCTTC.

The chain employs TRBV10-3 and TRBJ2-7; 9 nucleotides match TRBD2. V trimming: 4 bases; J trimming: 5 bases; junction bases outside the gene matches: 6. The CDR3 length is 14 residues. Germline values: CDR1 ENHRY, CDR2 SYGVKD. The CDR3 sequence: CAISGLAGVDEQYF. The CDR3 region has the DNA TGTGCCATCAGTGGATTAGCGGGAGTGGACGAGCAGTACTTC.

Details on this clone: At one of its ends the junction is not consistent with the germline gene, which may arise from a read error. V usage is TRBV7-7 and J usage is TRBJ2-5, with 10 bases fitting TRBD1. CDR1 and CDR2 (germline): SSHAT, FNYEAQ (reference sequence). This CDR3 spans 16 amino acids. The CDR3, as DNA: TGTGCTAGCAGTAACGGCGGGACAGGGGTTCAAGAGACCCAGTACTTC. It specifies CASSNGGTGVQETQYF.

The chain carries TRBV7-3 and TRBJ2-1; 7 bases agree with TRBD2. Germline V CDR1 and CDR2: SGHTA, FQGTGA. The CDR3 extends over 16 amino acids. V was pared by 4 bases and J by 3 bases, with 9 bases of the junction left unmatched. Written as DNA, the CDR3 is TGTGCCAGCAGCTCATACGGACTAGACAACTACAATGAGCAGTTCTTC. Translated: CASSSYGLDNYNEQFF.

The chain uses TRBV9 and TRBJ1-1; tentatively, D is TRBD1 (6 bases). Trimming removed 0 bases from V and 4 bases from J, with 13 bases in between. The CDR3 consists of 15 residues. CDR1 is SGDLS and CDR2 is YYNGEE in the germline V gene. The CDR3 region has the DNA TGTGCCAGCAGCGTAGTTGGGGCAGGGGCCACTGAAGCTTTCTTT. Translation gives CASSVVGAGATEAFF.

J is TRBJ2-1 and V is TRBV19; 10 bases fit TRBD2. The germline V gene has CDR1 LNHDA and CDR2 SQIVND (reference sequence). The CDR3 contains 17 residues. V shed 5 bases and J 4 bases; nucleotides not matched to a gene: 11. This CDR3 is CASSGHPGLAKYNEQFF. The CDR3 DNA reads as TGTGCCAGTAGTGGCCACCCGGGACTAGCGAAGTACAATGAGCAGTTCTTC.

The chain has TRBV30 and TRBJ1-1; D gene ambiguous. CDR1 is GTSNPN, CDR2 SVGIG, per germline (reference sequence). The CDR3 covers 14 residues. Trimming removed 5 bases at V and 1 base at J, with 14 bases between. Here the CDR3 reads CAWSRGNSNTEAFF. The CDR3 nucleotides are TGTGCCTGGTCGAGAGGAAATTCGAACACTGAAGCTTTCTTT.

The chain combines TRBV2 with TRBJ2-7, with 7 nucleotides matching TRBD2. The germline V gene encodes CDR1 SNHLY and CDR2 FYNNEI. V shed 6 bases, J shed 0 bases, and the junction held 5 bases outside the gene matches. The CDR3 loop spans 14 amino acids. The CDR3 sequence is CASRLAPSSYEQYF. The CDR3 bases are TGTGCCAGCAGACTAGCGCCAAGCTCCTACGAGCAGTACTTC.

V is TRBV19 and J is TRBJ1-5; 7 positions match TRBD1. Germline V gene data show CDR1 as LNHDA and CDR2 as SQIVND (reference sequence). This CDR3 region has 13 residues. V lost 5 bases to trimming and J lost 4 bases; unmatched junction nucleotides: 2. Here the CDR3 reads CASSDRANQPQHF. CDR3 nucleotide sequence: TGTGCCAGTAGTGACAGGGCTAATCAGCCCCAGCATTTT.

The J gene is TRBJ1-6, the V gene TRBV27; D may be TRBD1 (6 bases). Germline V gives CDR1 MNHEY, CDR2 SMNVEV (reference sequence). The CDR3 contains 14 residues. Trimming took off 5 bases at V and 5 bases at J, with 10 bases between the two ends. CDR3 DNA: TGTGCCAGCAGTGACCGGGACAATAATTCACCCCTCCACTTT. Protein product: CASSDRDNNSPLHF.

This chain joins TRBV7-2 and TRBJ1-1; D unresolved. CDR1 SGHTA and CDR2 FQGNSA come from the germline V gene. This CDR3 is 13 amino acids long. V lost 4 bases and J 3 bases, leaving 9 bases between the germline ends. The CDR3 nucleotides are TGTGCCAGCAGCTATACACGGGACACTGAAGCTTTCTTT. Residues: CASSYTRDTEAFF.

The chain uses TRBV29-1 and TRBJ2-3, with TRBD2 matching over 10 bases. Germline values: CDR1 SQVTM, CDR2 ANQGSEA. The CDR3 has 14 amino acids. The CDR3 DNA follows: TGCAGTGGTCGGGCTAGCGGGAGCCCAGATACGCAGTATTTT. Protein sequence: CSGRASGSPDTQYF.

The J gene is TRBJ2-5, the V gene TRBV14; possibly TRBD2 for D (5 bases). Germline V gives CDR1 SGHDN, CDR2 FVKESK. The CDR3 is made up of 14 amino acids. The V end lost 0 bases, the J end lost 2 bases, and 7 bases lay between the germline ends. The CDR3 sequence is CASSQELVQETQYF. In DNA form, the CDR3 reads TGTGCCAGCAGCCAAGAACTAGTACAAGAGACCCAGTACTTC. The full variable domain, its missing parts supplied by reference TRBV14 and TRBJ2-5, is EAGVTQFPSHSVIEKGQTVTLRCDPISGHDNLYWYRRVMGKEIKFLLHFVKESKQDESGMPNNRFLAERTGGTYSTLKVQPAELEDSGVYFCASSQELVQETQYFGPGTRLLVL.

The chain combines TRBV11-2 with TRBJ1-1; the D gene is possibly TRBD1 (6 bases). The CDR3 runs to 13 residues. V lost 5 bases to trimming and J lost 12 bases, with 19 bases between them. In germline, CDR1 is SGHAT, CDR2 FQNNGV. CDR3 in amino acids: CASSPTLQGSTFF. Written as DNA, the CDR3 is TGTGCCAGCAGCCCAACGTTACAGGGTTCAACTTTCTTT.

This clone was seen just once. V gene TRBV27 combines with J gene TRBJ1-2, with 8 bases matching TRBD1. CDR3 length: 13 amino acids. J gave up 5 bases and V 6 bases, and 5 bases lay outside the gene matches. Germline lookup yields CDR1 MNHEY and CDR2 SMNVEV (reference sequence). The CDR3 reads CASSPGGVYGYTF. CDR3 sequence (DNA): TGTGCCAGCAGCCCAGGGGGCGTTTATGGCTACACCTTC.

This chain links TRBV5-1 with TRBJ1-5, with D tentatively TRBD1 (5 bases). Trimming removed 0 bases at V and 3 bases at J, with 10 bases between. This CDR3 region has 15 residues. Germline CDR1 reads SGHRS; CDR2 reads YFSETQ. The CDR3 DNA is TGCGCCAGCAGCTTGGATGGACAAGCCAATCAGCCCCAGCATTTT. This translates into CASSLDGQANQPQHF. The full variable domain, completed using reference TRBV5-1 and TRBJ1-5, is KAGVTQTPRYLIKTRGQQVTLSCSPISGHRSVSWYQQTPGQGLQFLFEYFSETQRNKGNFPGRFSGRQFSNSRSEMNVSTLELGDSALYLCASSLDGQANQPQHFGDGTRLSIL.

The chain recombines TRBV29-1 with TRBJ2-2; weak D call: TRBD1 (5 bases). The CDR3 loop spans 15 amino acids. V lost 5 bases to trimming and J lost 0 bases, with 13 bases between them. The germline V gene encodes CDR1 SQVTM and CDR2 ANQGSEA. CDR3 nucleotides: TGCAGCGTTTACAGGACGGCCGCGAACACCGGGGAGCTGTTTTTT. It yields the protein CSVYRTAANTGELFF.